This T cell receptor (beta chain) is drawn from a study of CD8+ T cells in alopecia areata. The overall study: Patients in the treated group were given tofacitinib by mouth, 5 to 10 mg twice a day.

Extraction of RNA preceded its reverse transcription into cDNA, which served as the sequencing template. Assay used: immunoSEQ multiplex PCR; TCRdb lists only in-frame clones, some missing. The sample contains about 130,000 clones, approximately 49% of which appear only once. J lost 3 bases, V lost 2 bases, and 2 bases had no gene match. This CDR3 is 13 amino acids long. Germline CDR1 reads SGHDT; CDR2 reads YYEEEE. Comments on this clone: Its antigen is still unknown. The same CDR3 can be traced to other DNA sequences in this sample.

Alopecia areata patients provided lesional scalp punch biopsies and peripheral blood. Regarding the study as a whole: Greater clonality was observed in lesional scalp samples, especially alopecia totalis/universalis, versus normal scalp.

The input for sequencing was CD8+ T cells sorted from blood, taken at week 0. This TCR came from a human donor with alopecia areata. The chain joins TRBV5-6 to TRBJ2-7; TRBD2 aligns across 7 bases. The CDR3 DNA reads TGTGCCAGCAGCTTTGGCGGGGGCTACGAGCAGTACTTC. This codes for CASSFGGGYEQYF.